The 16 T cell receptor beta chains reported below all come from one sample, sequenced in a study of blood T cell repertoires in COVID-19. TCRdb's table, derived via immunoSEQ multiplex PCR, lists solely in-frame clones and lacks some. Of roughly 200,000 clones in the sample, around 79% were seen once. The sample was peripheral blood. The receptors were sampled from a woman between 35 and 50 years old with COVID-19, enrolled during active disease.

The J gene is TRBJ2-5, the V gene TRBV27; TRBD2 matches at 9 bases. Germline assignment: CDR1 MNHEY and CDR2 SMNVEV (reference sequence). The CDR3 is 16 residues long. The V and J ends lost 6 bases and 1 base, in that order; junction bases with no gene match: 9. This CDR3 is CASRLRLAGSQETQYF. DNA of the CDR3: TGTGCCAGCAGGCTTCGGCTAGCGGGGAGCCAAGAGACCCAGTACTTC.

This sequence joins TRBV18 and TRBJ2-3, with TRBD2 as a possible D gene (6 bases). V dropped 4 bases and J dropped 1 base, with 12 bases sitting between them. This CDR3 is 15 amino acids long. From germline, CDR1 is KGHSH and CDR2 LQKENI. Written as DNA, the CDR3 is TGTGCCAGCTCACGGTACACGGGGGGCACAGATACGCAGTATTTT. It codes for CASSRYTGGTDTQYF.

This clone has just one count. The chain has TRBV5-1 and TRBJ2-1; TRBD2 agrees at 9 bases. Germline values: CDR1 SGHRS, CDR2 YFSETQ. The CDR3 extends over 14 amino acids. J was trimmed by 7 bases and V by 4 bases; bases with no gene match: 6. Here the CDR3 DNA reads TGCGCCAGCAGCGGCGGGAGGGCCGGGAATGAGCAGTTCTTC. Translating it yields CASSGGRAGNEQFF. Based on the CDR3 plus reference TRBV5-1 and TRBJ2-1, the full variable domain is KAGVTQTPRYLIKTRGQQVTLSCSPISGHRSVSWYQQTPGQGLQFLFEYFSETQRNKGNFPGRFSGRQFSNSRSEMNVSTLELGDSALYLCASSGGRAGNEQFFGPGTRLTVL.

V gene TRBV14 combines with J gene TRBJ1-2, with D perhaps TRBD1 (6 bases). The CDR3 runs 13 residues. Per the germline V gene, CDR1 is SGHDN and CDR2 is FVKESK. Trimming removed 3 bases at V and 8 bases at J, with 13 bases between. The CDR3 here is CASSQSTGNGYTF. CDR3 coding DNA: TGTGCCAGCAGCCAGTCCACAGGGAACGGCTACACCTTC.

The chain combines TRBV28 with TRBJ1-2; a weak D match, TRBD1 (6 bases). V was shortened by 5 bases and J by 4 bases, with 11 bases between the two germline ends. Germline CDR1 is MDHEN and CDR2 is SYDVKM. The CDR3 sequence is 13 residues long. The DNA of the CDR3 is TGTGCCAGCAGTCAGACAGGTACCTATGGCTACACCTTC. This gives the protein CASSQTGTYGYTF.

The chain has TRBV2 and TRBJ2-1; no definite D call. There are 10 residues in the CDR3. CDR1 is SNHLY, CDR2 FYNNEI, per germline. V was trimmed by 8 bases and J by 14 bases, leaving 13 bases between them. The CDR3 DNA sequence: TGTGCCAGCGGAGACCGTGGAGAGTTCTTC. Its translation is CASGDRGEFF.

The chain recombines TRBV4-3 with TRBJ1-5, with D possibly being TRBD1 (6 bases). The CDR3 extends over 16 amino acids. The germline V gene encodes CDR1 LGHNA and CDR2 YSLEER. V lost 0 bases to trimming and J lost 1 base, with 10 bases between them. CDR3 loop: CASSQEAGASNQPQHF. In DNA, the CDR3 is TGCGCCAGCAGCCAAGAAGCGGGGGCGAGCAATCAGCCCCAGCATTTT.

The sample holds many counts of this clone. The chain couples TRBV6-5 to TRBJ2-7; 7 bases map to TRBD1. Germline trimming cut 5 bases from V and 1 base from J; bases unmatched to any gene: 8. Germline V CDR1 and CDR2: MNHEY, SVGAGI. The CDR3 sequence is 15 residues long. The CDR3: CASSRRPGQSYEQYF. For the CDR3, the DNA is TGTGCCAGCAGTAGACGTCCGGGACAGTCCTACGAGCAGTACTTC.

By proportion, this clone is medium-sized. V gene TRBV6-2 or TRBV6-3 combines with J gene TRBJ1-2; D perhaps matches TRBD1 (5 bases). The CDR3 spans 14 residues. Germline V CDR1 and CDR2: MNHEY, SVGEGT. V was shortened by 6 bases and J by 4 bases, with 15 bases between the two germline ends. This CDR3 reads CASSVGVQRYGYTF. CDR3 DNA sequence: TGTGCCAGCAGCGTAGGGGTTCAACGCTATGGCTACACCTTC.

The chain links TRBV7-2 to TRBJ2-7; TRBD2 matches 7 bases. The J segment lost 7 bases and the V segment lost 2 bases, leaving 11 bases of the junction unmatched. This CDR3 is 15 amino acids long. CDR1 SGHTA and CDR2 FQGNSA come from the germline V gene. The CDR3 sequence is CASSLSSGTAGEQYF. In DNA form, the CDR3 reads TGTGCCAGCAGCTTATCGAGCGGGACCGCGGGGGAGCAGTACTTC.

The chain carries TRBV5-8 and TRBJ2-7; D not certain. Trimming cost V 6 bases and J 3 bases, with 13 bases left between them. Germline assignment: CDR1 SGHTS and CDR2 YDEGEE. CDR3 size: 13 residues. CDR3 protein: CASTLSPNYEQYF. CDR3 nucleotide sequence: TGTGCCAGCACCCTATCCCCAAACTACGAGCAGTACTTC.

The rearrangement links TRBV3-1 (or the pseudogene TRBV3-2) to TRBJ1-1; 8 bases are shared with TRBD1. Germline CDR1 LGHDT, CDR2 YNNKEL (reference sequence). This CDR3 is 16 amino acids long. The J segment lost 5 bases and the V segment lost 2 bases, leaving 10 bases of the junction unmatched. For the CDR3, the DNA is TGTGCCAGCAGCCAAACTTCCAGGGGGCTGTGGACTGAAGCTTTCTTT. Its translation is CASSQTSRGLWTEAFF.

The chain carries TRBV19 and TRBJ1-5, with 7 bases that match TRBD1. In germline, CDR1 is LNHDA, CDR2 SQIVND (reference sequence). The CDR3 is 13 amino acids. V dropped 5 bases and J dropped 9; count of bases not matched to a gene: 7. The CDR3 region has the DNA TGTGCCAGTAGTGACAGACAGGGTCTGCCCCAGCATTTT. Amino acid sequence: CASSDRQGLPQHF.

The chain carries TRBV29-1 and TRBJ2-7; 7 nucleotides agree with TRBD1. The CDR3 has 12 amino acids. J was trimmed by 4 bases and V by 6 bases; bases with no gene match: 6. Germline-derived CDR1 and CDR2 are SQVTM and ANQGSEA. CDR3 coding DNA: TGCAGCGTACGGGACAGTTGGTACGAGCAGTACTTC. Protein product: CSVRDSWYEQYF.

This clone was seen only a few times. The CDR3 nucleotides are TGCGCCAGCAGCTTGGAGGGGAGACTAGCGGTGATCACAGATACGCAGTATTTT. Protein product: CASSLEGRLAVITDTQYF. V and J are TRBV5-1 and TRBJ2-3, with 9 bases fitting TRBD2. With 0 bases clipped from V and 2 bases from J, the junction kept 10 bases outside the gene matches. Germline loops: CDR1 SGHRS, CDR2 YFSETQ. The CDR3 has 18 amino acids.

The rearrangement uses TRBV3-1 (or the pseudogene TRBV3-2) and TRBJ2-5, with a weak D call TRBD2 (7 bases). The CDR3 runs 18 residues. The germline V gene encodes CDR1 LGHDT and CDR2 YNNKEL (reference sequence). Between the trimmed V and J ends, which lost 0 bases and 2 bases, there was a span of 19 bases. The CDR3 bases are TGTGCCAGCAGCCAAGATCTACGGGCGGGGGCGTTACAAGAGACCCAGTACTTC. This gives the protein CASSQDLRAGALQETQYF.